This TCR beta chain emerged from a study of T cells in Graves' hyperthyroidism and ophthalmopathy. Amplified regions were TCR beta CDR3 sequences from RNA transcripts. The HTBI set primed first-round TCR CDR3 RT-PCR. TCRdb fed the multiplex PCR reads into MiXCR, producing one record per CDR3 protein. Of approximately 400,000 distinct CDR3 sequences detected, roughly 25% appear once; the ten largest clones hold less than 85%. The germline CDR1 and CDR2 sequences are SGHRS and YFSETQ. V was shortened by 1 base and J by 2 bases, with 18 bases between the two germline ends. The CDR3 covers 18 residues. Recently diagnosed hyperthyroidism of less than 2 months' duration affected patients aged 18 to 65. Clinical symptoms, serum thyroxine and TRAb, thyroid ultrasound and orbital computed tomography were used for the diagnoses.

Sequenced sample: blood. The V call is TRBV5-1, the J call TRBJ2-2; D ambiguous. The source is a man aged 45-65 years with Graves' hyperthyroidism. CDR3 protein: CASSLKRPFEPNTGELFF. CDR3 DNA: TGCGCCAGCAGCTTGAAAAGACCCTTCGAACCTAACACCGGGGAGCTGTTTTTT.